The 25 T cell receptor beta chains in this list originate from one sample, sequenced in a study of T cell clonality in common variable immunodeficiency. Sequenced by immunoSEQ multiplex PCR; TCRdb stores in-frame clones only, minus some. The repertoire consists of 30,000 to 40,000 clones, none detected only once. Source material: peripheral blood mononuclear cells. These receptors were collected from a person aged 18 to 75 in good health.

This clone was observed at least ten times. The read comes to an end 3 residues before the CDR3 does, leaving the germline J gene to fill in the end. This sequence joins TRBV29-1 and TRBJ2-2; TRBD1 aligns across 7 bases. This CDR3 is built from 13 residues. Germline loops: CDR1 SQVTM, CDR2 ANQGSEA. The junction had 4 bases not matched to a gene; V was cut back by 3 bases and J by 6 bases. The CDR3 reads CSVERTGPGELFF. The DNA read from the CDR3 is TGCAGCGTTGAGAGGACAGGTCCCGGGGAG.

This clone has just a few counts. The CDR3 end falls 3 residues outside the read, so it is completed with the germline J gene. Other DNA sequences within the sample encode an identical CDR3. The rearrangement joins TRBV30 to TRBJ1-3; 8 positions match TRBD1. Germline CDR1 reads GTSNPN; CDR2 reads SVGIG (reference sequence). V lost 5 bases to trimming and J lost 7 bases; unmatched junction nucleotides: 7. This CDR3 is 13 amino acids long. The CDR3 reads CAWSGTGGNTIYF. The sequenced part of the CDR3 DNA is TGTGCCTGGTCCGGGACAGGTGGCAACACC.

On this clone itself: The read gets to within 3 residues of the CDR3 end, and the germline J gene fills in the rest. This chain links TRBV18 with TRBJ1-2, with 7 bases matching TRBD1. Per germline, CDR1 KGHSH and CDR2 LQKENI. The CDR3 covers 16 residues. The DNA read from the CDR3 is TGTGCCAGCTCACCAACAGGGGAAGGAGCTTTTTACGAC. Translated, it gives CASSPTGEGAFYD. The CDR3 as a whole reads CASSPTGEGAFYDYTF.

This clone was observed many times. The read ends 3 residues before the CDR3 terminus; that terminus is restored from the germline J gene. The chain couples TRBV2 to TRBJ1-2; 10 bases are shared with TRBD1. The junction had 3 bases not matched to a gene; V was cut back by 6 bases and J by 2 bases. The CDR3 is made up of 14 amino acids. Germline CDR1 reads SNHLY; CDR2 reads FYNNEI. The sequenced CDR3 bases are TGTGCCAGCAGCTCGGACAGGGGGAACTATGGC. Translation gives CASSSDRGNYG. The whole CDR3 reads CASSSDRGNYGYTF.

Concerning this clone itself: The read stops 3 residues short of the end of the CDR3; the missing end is completed from the germline J gene. This sequence joins TRBV30 and TRBJ1-1, with D possibly TRBD1 on 5 matching bases. The germline CDR1 and CDR2 sequences are GTSNPN and SVGIG (reference sequence). The length of the CDR3 is 13 residues. The CDR3 DNA, read in part, is TGTGCCTGGAGTCCGGGGGTAGGGAGAGCA. Translation: CAWSPGVGRA. The complete CDR3 reads CAWSPGVGRAAFF. Full variable domain (remainder filled in from reference TRBV30 and TRBJ1-1): SQTIHQWPATLVQPVGSPLSLECTVEGTSNPNLYWYRQAAGRGLQLLFYSVGIGQISSEVPQNLSASRPQDRQFILSSKKLLLSDSGFYLCAWSPGVGRAAFFGQGTRLTVV.

This clone showed up many times. Read data end 3 residues before the CDR3 end; the end is taken from the germline J gene. The rearrangement uses TRBV30 and TRBJ2-1, with 8 bases lining up with TRBD2. The CDR3 contains 16 residues. Trimming removed 5 bases from V and 3 bases from J; junction bases left unmatched: 12. Germline values: CDR1 GTSNPN, CDR2 SVGIG (reference sequence). CDR3 DNA, as far as it was read: TGTGCCTGGGGGAGTGAGGGCCGGGGGGGCTACAATGAG. Its translation is CAWGSEGRGGYNE. The whole CDR3 is CAWGSEGRGGYNEQFF. Full variable domain (remainder filled in from reference TRBV30 and TRBJ2-1): SQTIHQWPATLVQPVGSPLSLECTVEGTSNPNLYWYRQAAGRGLQLLFYSVGIGQISSEVPQNLSASRPQDRQFILSSKKLLLSDSGFYLCAWGSEGRGGYNEQFFGPGTRLTVL.

The sample holds many counts of this clone. The CDR3 is cut off 3 residues early in the read; its end comes from the germline J gene. The chain recombines TRBV20-1 with TRBJ2-2, with D perhaps matching TRBD1 (6 bases). The length of the CDR3 is 17 residues. The V end was cut by 3 bases, the J end by 0 bases, with 17 bases between. Germline V gene lookup returns CDR1 DFQATT and CDR2 SNEGSKA (reference sequence). The CDR3 region is CSARSPPGTPNTGELFF. The sequenced CDR3 bases are TGCAGTGCTAGGTCCCCCCCCGGGACACCGAACACCGGGGAG.

This clone was seen at least ten times. The read comes to an end 3 residues before the CDR3 does, leaving the germline J gene to fill in the end. The genes are TRBV5-5 and TRBJ2-3, with D perhaps matching TRBD2 (6 bases). CDR1 is SGHKS, CDR2 YYEKEE, per germline (reference sequence). The CDR3 extends over 15 amino acids. The germline V and J ends were trimmed by 5 bases and 0 bases, with 13 bases remaining between them. This CDR3 is CASRPLATSTDTQYF. The DNA read from the CDR3 is TGTGCCAGCAGGCCGCTAGCGACTAGCACAGATACG.

The sample holds many counts of this clone. The sequenced fragment ends 3 residues before the CDR3 boundary, so the rest is inferred from the germline J gene. The chain employs TRBV5-1 and TRBJ1-3; D is uncertain. The CDR3 consists of 15 residues. V gave up 4 bases and J gave up 0 bases, with 11 bases separating them. Per germline, CDR1 SGHRS and CDR2 YFSETQ. Incomplete CDR3 DNA: TGCGCCAGCAGCCAGACAAGTACCTCTGGAAACACC. It yields the protein CASSQTSTSGNT. The CDR3, in full, reads CASSQTSTSGNTIYF.

This clone came up many times. The part of the CDR3 DNA that was read is TGTGCCTGGACCCTCCCGGACAGGGTAGGGTATGGC. This encodes CAWTLPDRVGYG. The whole CDR3 sequence is CAWTLPDRVGYGYTF. This chain uses TRBV30 with TRBJ1-2, with 8 bases lining up with TRBD1. The CDR3 goes on 3 residues after the read ends, and that part is filled in from the germline J gene. The germline CDR1 and CDR2 sequences are GTSNPN and SVGIG (reference sequence). J was trimmed by 5 bases and V by 4 bases; bases with no gene match: 12. This CDR3 is 15 amino acids long.

This clone was observed many times. The CDR3 end lies 3 residues beyond the end of the read and is filled in from the germline J gene. The rearrangement joins TRBV11-3 to TRBJ2-1; the match to TRBD1 covers 7 bases. Looked up from germline, CDR1 is SGHNT and CDR2 is YENEEA. The CDR3 covers 15 residues. Trimming cost V 7 bases and J 6 bases; bases outside gene matches: 12. CDR3 region: CASTWGQTTINEQFF. The covered CDR3 bases are TGTGCCAGCACCTGGGGACAGACTACAATCAATGAG. Together with reference TRBV11-3 and TRBJ2-1, the CDR3 gives the full variable domain: EAGVVQSPRYKIIEKKQPVAFWCNPISGHNTLYWYLQNLGQGPELLIRYENEEAVDDSQLPKDRFSAERLKGVDSTLKIQPAELGDSAVYLCASTWGQTTINEQFFGPGTRLTVL.

This clone was seen repeatedly, ten times or more. The covered CDR3 bases are TGTGCCAGTAGTATAACCCTAGCGGGAGCGGATACG. Amino acids: CASSITLAGADT. The full CDR3 sequence reads CASSITLAGADTQYF. The chain links TRBV19 to TRBJ2-3; 10 positions agree with TRBD2. The read terminates 3 residues before the CDR3 end, so the remaining end is supplied by the germline J gene. The junction had 5 bases not matched to a gene; V was cut back by 2 bases and J by 6 bases. CDR3 length: 15 residues. Germline V lookup: CDR1 LNHDA, CDR2 SQIVND (reference sequence).

In this sample, this clone turned up many times. The read ends 3 residues shy of where the CDR3 ends; the end is completed using the germline J gene. The genes are TRBV7-6 and TRBJ2-4; TRBD2 aligns across 14 bases. The CDR3 runs 18 residues. Trimming removed 5 bases from V and 7 bases from J; junction bases left unmatched: 13. From germline, CDR1 is SGHVS and CDR2 FNYEAQ. The CDR3 sequence: CASSQGLAGDQRRNIQYF. Partial CDR3 DNA: TGTGCCAGCAGCCAGGGACTAGCGGGAGACCAGCGGAGGAACATT.

This clone was picked up many times. The read finishes 3 residues shy of the CDR3 end, and the germline J gene is used to complete it. This chain uses TRBV19 with TRBJ2-1; D unresolved. This CDR3 region has 14 residues. Germline V gene sequence: CDR1 LNHDA, CDR2 SQIVND (reference sequence). Trimming took off 3 bases at V and 1 base at J, with 7 bases between the two ends. CDR3 sequence reads: CASSIFGSYNEQFF. The part of the CDR3 DNA that was read is TGTGCCAGTAGTATCTTCGGGTCCTACAATGAG.

There are a few counts of this clone. The read halts 3 residues ahead of the CDR3 end, with the missing end drawn from the germline J gene. This chain joins TRBV5-1 and TRBJ2-3; no definite D call. The CDR3 runs to 13 residues. Germline CDR1 and CDR2: SGHRS and YFSETQ. The CDR3 spells CASTPSSEWPQYF. The DNA read from the CDR3 is TGCGCCAGCACCCCGTCCAGCGAGTGGCCG.

About this clone itself: The missing CDR3 end, 3 residues past where the read stops, is filled in from the germline J gene. This chain connects TRBV7-9 to TRBJ1-1; TRBD1 matches 8 bases. Losses at the gene ends were 4 bases for V and 7 bases for J; bases not matched to a gene: 5. The CDR3 contains 13 residues. Germline-derived CDR1 and CDR2 are SEHNR and FQNEAQ (reference sequence). The CDR3: CASSSTGGGEAFF. CDR3 DNA, as far as it was read: TGTGCCAGCAGCTCCACAGGGGGGGGTGAA.

Many counts were recorded for this clone. The read halts 3 residues ahead of the CDR3 end, with the missing end drawn from the germline J gene. J is TRBJ2-2 and V is TRBV30; a possible D gene is TRBD1 (6 bases). The CDR3 spans 16 residues. Trimming left V 2 bases short and J 6 bases short, with 19 bases between. The V gene's germline CDR1 is GTSNPN and CDR2 SVGIG (reference sequence). The DNA read from the CDR3 is TGTGCCTGGAGTCTAGGGAGCAGGGGAAGTCCCGGGGAG. Residues: CAWSLGSRGSPGE. Given in full, the CDR3 is CAWSLGSRGSPGELFF.

The table lists this clone with many counts. The read ends 3 residues shy of where the CDR3 ends; the end is completed using the germline J gene. J is TRBJ1-3 and V is TRBV12-3 or TRBV12-4, with a possible D match to TRBD1 (5 bases). This CDR3 is 14 amino acids long. V was clipped by 3 bases and J by 0 bases, with 6 bases between them. The CDR3 sequence is CASSFDSSGNTIYF. The part of the CDR3 DNA that was read is TGTGCCAGCAGTTTTGACAGCTCTGGAAACACC.

A few counts support this clone. The read comes to an end 3 residues before the CDR3 does, leaving the germline J gene to fill in the end. The rearrangement joins TRBV19 to TRBJ2-3, with D tentatively TRBD2 (5 bases). This CDR3 region has 14 residues. CDR1 LNHDA and CDR2 SQIVND come from the germline V gene (reference sequence). CDR3 DNA, as far as it was read: TGTGCCAGTAGTATCACCGGGCCCGGGGAGACG. Translated: CASSITGPGET. In full, the CDR3 reads CASSITGPGETQYF. The whole variable domain, filled in from reference TRBV19 and TRBJ2-3, reads DGGITQSPKYLFRKEGQNVTLSCEQNLNHDAMYWYRQDPGQGLRLIYYSQIVNDFQKGDIAEGYSVSREKKESFPLTVTSAQKNPTAFYLCASSITGPGETQYFGPGTRLTVL.

This clone was counted ten times or more. With the read ending 3 residues before the CDR3 end, the germline J gene is used to fill in that end. The chain has TRBV5-5 and TRBJ1-1; D possibly corresponds to TRBD1 (5 bases). The CDR3 consists of 15 residues. Germline CDR1 and CDR2: SGHKS and YYEKEE (reference sequence). V lost 5 bases and J 0 bases, leaving 14 bases between the germline ends. CDR3 loop: CASRGSREVNTEAFF. The covered CDR3 bases are TGTGCCAGCAGAGGGAGCAGGGAGGTGAACACTGAA.

Many counts were recorded for this clone. The read finishes 3 residues shy of the CDR3 end, and the germline J gene is used to complete it. This rearrangement joins TRBV5-6 to TRBJ2-1; possibly TRBD2 for D (6 bases). Germline V CDR1 and CDR2: SGHDT, YYEEEE. The V end was cut by 3 bases, the J end by 4 bases, with 11 bases between. This CDR3 comprises 14 residues. The CDR3 sequence is CASSSRGSYNEQFF. Partial CDR3 DNA: TGTGCCAGCAGCTCGCGGGGTAGTTACAATGAG.

This clone showed up many times. Read data end 3 residues before the CDR3 end; the end is taken from the germline J gene. V usage is TRBV20-1 and J usage is TRBJ2-1; TRBD2 aligns across 10 bases. Germline CDR1 DFQATT, CDR2 SNEGSKA (reference sequence). J gave up 7 bases and V 3 bases, and 9 bases lay outside the gene matches. The length of the CDR3 is 15 residues. The CDR3 is CSARGASGSENEQFF. The sequenced CDR3 bases are TGCAGTGCTAGGGGGGCTAGCGGGAGTGAAAATGAG.

This clone appeared many times. The sequenced fragment ends 3 residues before the CDR3 boundary, so the rest is inferred from the germline J gene. The rearrangement links TRBV20-1 to TRBJ1-2; a possible D gene is TRBD1 (5 bases). This CDR3 is 12 amino acids long. The V gene's germline CDR1 is DFQATT and CDR2 SNEGSKA (reference sequence). The V and J ends lost 4 bases and 4 bases respectively, with 10 bases between them. Incomplete CDR3 DNA: TGCAGTGCTATACAGGAGACCTATGGC. Translating it yields CSAIQETYG. The complete CDR3 protein is CSAIQETYGYTF.

In regard to this clone: Mismatch with germline at one junction end may stem from a read error. The CDR3 end is not reached by the read, which stops 3 residues before it; the germline J gene fills it in. Other nucleotide sequences from this sample produce the same CDR3. The J gene is TRBJ2-5, the V gene TRBV20-1; TRBD2 is a possible D gene (6 bases). This CDR3 is 15 amino acids long. Germline V CDR1 and CDR2: DFQATT, SNEGSKA (reference sequence). The CDR3 is CSARDRGAVQETQYF. Partial CDR3 DNA: TGCAGCGCTAGAGATCGCGGGGCTGTCCAAGAGACC.

In its sample, this clone was seen many times. The CDR3 end is not reached by the read, which stops 3 residues before it; the germline J gene fills it in. This chain links TRBV2 with TRBJ2-7; a weak D match, TRBD1 (5 bases). The CDR3 covers 13 residues. The V and J ends lost 3 bases and 0 bases respectively, with 6 bases between them. Germline V CDR1 and CDR2: SNHLY, FYNNEI. This CDR3 reads CASSDRVSYEQYF. The part of the CDR3 DNA that was read is TGTGCCAGCAGTGACAGGGTCTCCTACGAG.